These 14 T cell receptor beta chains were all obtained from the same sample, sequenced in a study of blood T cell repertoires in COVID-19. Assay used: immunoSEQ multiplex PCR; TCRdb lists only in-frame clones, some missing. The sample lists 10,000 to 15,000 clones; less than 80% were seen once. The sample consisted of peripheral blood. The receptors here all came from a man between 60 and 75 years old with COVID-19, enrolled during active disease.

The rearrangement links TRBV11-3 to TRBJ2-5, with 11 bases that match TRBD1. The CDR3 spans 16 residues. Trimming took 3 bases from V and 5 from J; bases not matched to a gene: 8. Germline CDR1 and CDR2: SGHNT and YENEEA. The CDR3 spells CASSFPGTGGFETQYF. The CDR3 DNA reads TGTGCCAGCAGCTTCCCCGGGACAGGGGGATTCGAGACCCAGTACTTC.

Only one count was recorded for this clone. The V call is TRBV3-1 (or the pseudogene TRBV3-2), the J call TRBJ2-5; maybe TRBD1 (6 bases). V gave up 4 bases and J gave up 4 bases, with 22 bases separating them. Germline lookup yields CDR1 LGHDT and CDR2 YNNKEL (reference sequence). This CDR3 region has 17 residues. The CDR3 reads CASSPRRTDTRGETQYF. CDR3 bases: TGTGCCAGCAGCCCTAGGAGGACGGATACCAGGGGAGAGACCCAGTACTTC.

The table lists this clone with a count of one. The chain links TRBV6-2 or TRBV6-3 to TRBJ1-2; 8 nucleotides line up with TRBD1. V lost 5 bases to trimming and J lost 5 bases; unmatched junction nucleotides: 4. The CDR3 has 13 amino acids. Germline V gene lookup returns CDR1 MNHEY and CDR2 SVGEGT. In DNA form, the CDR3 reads TGTGCCAGCAGTATTGGACAGGGTTATGGCTACACCTTC. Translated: CASSIGQGYGYTF.

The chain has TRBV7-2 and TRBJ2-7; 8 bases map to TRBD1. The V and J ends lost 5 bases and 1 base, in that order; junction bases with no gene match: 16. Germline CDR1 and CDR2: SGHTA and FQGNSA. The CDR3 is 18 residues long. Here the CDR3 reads CASSPVLTDREFSYEQYV. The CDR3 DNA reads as TGTGCCAGCAGCCCGGTGTTAACGGACAGGGAGTTTTCCTACGAGCAGTACGTC.

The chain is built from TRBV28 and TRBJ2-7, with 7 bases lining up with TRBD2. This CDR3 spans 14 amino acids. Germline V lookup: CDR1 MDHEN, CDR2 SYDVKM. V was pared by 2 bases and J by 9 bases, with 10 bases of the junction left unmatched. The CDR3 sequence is CASSLTIAGVGQYF. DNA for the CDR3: TGTGCCAGCAGTTTAACGATCGCGGGGGTGGGGCAGTACTTC.

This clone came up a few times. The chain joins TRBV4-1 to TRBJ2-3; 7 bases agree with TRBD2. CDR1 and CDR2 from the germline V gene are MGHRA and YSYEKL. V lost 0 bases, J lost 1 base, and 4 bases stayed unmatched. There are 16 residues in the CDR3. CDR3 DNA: TGCGCCAGCAGCCAAGATTCCGCGGGGGGCACAGATACGCAGTATTTT. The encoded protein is CASSQDSAGGTDTQYF.

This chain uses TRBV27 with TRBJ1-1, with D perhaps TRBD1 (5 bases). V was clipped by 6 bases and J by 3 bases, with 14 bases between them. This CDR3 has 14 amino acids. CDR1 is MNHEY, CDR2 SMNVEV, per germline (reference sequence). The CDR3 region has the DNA TGTGCCAGCAGACCCGGAGTAGGGGACACTGAAGCTTTCTTT. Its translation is CASRPGVGDTEAFF.

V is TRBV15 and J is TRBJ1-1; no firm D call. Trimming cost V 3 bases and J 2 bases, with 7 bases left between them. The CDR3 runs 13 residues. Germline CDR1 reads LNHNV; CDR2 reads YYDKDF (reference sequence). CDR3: CATSSILNTEAFF. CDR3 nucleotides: TGTGCCACCAGCAGTATACTTAACACTGAAGCTTTCTTT.

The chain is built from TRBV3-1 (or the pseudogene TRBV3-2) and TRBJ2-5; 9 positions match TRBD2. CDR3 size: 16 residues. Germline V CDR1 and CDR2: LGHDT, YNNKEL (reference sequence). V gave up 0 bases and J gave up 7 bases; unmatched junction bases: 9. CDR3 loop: CASSQESLAGQGTQYF. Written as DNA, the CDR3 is TGTGCCAGCAGCCAAGAATCCCTAGCGGGGCAGGGGACCCAGTACTTC.

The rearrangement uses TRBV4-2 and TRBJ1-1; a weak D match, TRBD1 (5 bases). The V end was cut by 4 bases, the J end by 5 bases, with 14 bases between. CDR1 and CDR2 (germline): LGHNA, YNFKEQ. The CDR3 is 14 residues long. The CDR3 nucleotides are TGTGCCAGCAGCCCCCCGAGACAGAGGACTGAAGCTTTCTTT. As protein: CASSPPRQRTEAFF.

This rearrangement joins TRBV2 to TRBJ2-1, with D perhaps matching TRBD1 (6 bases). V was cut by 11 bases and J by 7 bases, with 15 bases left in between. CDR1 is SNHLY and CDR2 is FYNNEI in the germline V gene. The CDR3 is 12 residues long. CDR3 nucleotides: TGTGCCTCCCAAGGGGGAAGGAATGAGCAGTTCTTC. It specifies CASQGGRNEQFF.

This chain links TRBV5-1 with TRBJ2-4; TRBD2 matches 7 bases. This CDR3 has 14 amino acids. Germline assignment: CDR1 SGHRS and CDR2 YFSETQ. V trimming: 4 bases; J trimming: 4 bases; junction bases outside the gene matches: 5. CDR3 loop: CASSPLGGKNIQYF. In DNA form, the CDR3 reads TGCGCCAGCAGCCCGCTGGGGGGGAAAAACATTCAGTACTTC. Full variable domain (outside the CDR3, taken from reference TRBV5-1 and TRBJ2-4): KAGVTQTPRYLIKTRGQQVTLSCSPISGHRSVSWYQQTPGQGLQFLFEYFSETQRNKGNFPGRFSGRQFSNSRSEMNVSTLELGDSALYLCASSPLGGKNIQYFGAGTRLSVL.

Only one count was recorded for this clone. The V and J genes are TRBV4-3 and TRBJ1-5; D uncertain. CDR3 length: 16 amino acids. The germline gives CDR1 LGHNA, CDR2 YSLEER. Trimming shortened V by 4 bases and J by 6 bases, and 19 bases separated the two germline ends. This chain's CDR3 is CASSLSHIGPSQPQHF. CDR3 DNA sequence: TGCGCCAGCAGCCTTTCCCACATTGGGCCGTCTCAGCCCCAGCATTTT.

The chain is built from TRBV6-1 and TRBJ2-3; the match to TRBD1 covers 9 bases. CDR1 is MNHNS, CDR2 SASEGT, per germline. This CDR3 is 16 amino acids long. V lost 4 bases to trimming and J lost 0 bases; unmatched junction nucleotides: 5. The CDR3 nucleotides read TGTGCCAGCAGTGCCCAGACAGGGGGAAGCACAGATACGCAGTATTTT. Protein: CASSAQTGGSTDTQYF.